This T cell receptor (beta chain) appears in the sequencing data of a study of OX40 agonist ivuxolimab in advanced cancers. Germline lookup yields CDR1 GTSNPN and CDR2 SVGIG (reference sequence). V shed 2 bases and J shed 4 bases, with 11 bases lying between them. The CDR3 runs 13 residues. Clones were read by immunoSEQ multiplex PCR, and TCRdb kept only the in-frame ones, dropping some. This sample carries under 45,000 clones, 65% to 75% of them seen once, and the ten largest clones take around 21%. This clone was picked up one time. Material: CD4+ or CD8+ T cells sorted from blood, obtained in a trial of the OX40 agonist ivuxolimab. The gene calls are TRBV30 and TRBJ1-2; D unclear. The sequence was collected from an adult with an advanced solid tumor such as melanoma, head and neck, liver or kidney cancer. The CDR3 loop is CAWSLTSAYGYTF. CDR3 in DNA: TGTGCCTGGAGTTTAACCTCTGCCTATGGCTACACCTTC.